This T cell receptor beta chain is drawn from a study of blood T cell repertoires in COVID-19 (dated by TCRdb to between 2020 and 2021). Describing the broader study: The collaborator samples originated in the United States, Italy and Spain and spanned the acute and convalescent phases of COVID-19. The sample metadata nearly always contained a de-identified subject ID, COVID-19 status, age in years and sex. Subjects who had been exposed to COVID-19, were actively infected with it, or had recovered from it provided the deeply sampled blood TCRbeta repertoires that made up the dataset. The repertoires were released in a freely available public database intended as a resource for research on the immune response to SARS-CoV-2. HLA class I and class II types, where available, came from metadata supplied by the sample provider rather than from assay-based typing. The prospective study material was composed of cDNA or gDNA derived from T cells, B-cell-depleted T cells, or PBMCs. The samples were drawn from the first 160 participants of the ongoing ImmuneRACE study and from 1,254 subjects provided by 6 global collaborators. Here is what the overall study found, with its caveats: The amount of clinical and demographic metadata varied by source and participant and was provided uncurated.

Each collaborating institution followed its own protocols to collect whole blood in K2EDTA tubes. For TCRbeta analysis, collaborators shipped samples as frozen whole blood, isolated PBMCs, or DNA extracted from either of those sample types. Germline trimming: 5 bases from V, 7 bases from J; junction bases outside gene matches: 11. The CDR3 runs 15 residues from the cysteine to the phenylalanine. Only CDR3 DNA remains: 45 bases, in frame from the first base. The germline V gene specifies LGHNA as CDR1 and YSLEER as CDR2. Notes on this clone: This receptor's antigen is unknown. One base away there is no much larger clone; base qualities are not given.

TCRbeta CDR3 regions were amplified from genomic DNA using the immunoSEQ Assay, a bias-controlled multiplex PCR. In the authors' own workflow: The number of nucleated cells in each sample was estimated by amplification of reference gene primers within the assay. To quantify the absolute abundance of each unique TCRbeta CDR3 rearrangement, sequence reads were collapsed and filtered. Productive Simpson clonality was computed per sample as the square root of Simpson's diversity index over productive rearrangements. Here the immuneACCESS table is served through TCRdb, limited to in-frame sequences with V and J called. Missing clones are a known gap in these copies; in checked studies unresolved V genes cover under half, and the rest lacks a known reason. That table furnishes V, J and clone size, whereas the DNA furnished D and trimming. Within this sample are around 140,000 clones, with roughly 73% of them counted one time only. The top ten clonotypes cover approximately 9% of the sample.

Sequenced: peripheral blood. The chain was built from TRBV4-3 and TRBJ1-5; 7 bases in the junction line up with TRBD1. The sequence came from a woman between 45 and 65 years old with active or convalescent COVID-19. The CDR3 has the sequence CASSEGRDSRQPQHF. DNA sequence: TGCGCCAGCAGCGAAGGAAGGGACAGTCGGCAGCCCCAGCATTTT.